The next 16 T cell receptor beta chains were all read from a single sample in a study of shared clonotypes between healthy human individuals. The protocol was immunoSEQ multiplex PCR, while the TCRdb copy is restricted to in-frame clones and leaves out a portion. The sample has roughly 500,000 clones, around 74% seen once; the top ten hold 10% to 15%. The sequenced sample was PBMCs. Receptor source: a woman aged 40 to 50 in good health. Some clones in this sample may be carry-over from other donors' samples.

This chain uses TRBV27 with TRBJ2-1, with 7 nucleotides matching TRBD2. Unmatched junction bases numbered 13, after V lost 7 bases and J lost 7 bases. Germline lookup yields CDR1 MNHEY and CDR2 SMNVEV (reference sequence). This CDR3 region has 15 residues. The CDR3 bases are TGTGCCAGCAATGTTCGGGGGGTAGGGGATAATGAGCAGTTCTTC. It codes for CASNVRGVGDNEQFF.

The chain combines TRBV5-1 with TRBJ2-7; TRBD2 might be the D (5 bases). The germline V gene encodes CDR1 SGHRS and CDR2 YFSETQ. CDR3 length: 12 amino acids. Trimming removed 3 bases at V and 7 bases at J, with 11 bases between. DNA of the CDR3: TGCGCCAGCAGCTCGGGAACGGATGAGCAGTACTTC. Protein sequence: CASSSGTDEQYF. Based on the CDR3 plus reference TRBV5-1 and TRBJ2-7, the full variable domain is KAGVTQTPRYLIKTRGQQVTLSCSPISGHRSVSWYQQTPGQGLQFLFEYFSETQRNKGNFPGRFSGRQFSNSRSEMNVSTLELGDSALYLCASSSGTDEQYFGPGTRLTVT.

V usage is TRBV7-9 and J usage is TRBJ2-5; D possibly corresponds to TRBD1 (5 bases). Germline CDR1 SEHNR, CDR2 FQNEAQ (reference sequence). CDR3 size: 15 residues. Trimming shortened V by 5 bases and J by 2 bases, and 15 bases separated the two germline ends. The CDR3 region is CASSPRAGIQETQYF. CDR3 DNA: TGTGCCAGCAGCCCCCGAGCAGGGATACAAGAGACCCAGTACTTC. Drawing the rest from reference TRBV7-9 and TRBJ2-5, the complete variable domain is DTGVSQNPRHKITKRGQNVTFRCDPISEHNRLYWYRQTLGQGPEFLTYFQNEAQLEKSRLLSDRFSAERPKGSFSTLEIQRTEQGDSAMYLCASSPRAGIQETQYFGPGTRLLVL.

This clone has only one observation. The chain couples TRBV10-3 to TRBJ2-3; D is perhaps TRBD2 (6 bases). CDR1 and CDR2 from the germline V gene are ENHRY and SYGVKD. Trimming removed 3 bases at V and 3 bases at J, with 10 bases between. The CDR3 is made up of 14 amino acids. CDR3 DNA: TGTGCCATCAGTGATGGAGGGAGTACAGATACGCAGTATTTT. This codes for CAISDGGSTDTQYF.

The gene calls are TRBV19 and TRBJ1-5; 9 nucleotides line up with TRBD1. Germline lookup yields CDR1 LNHDA and CDR2 SQIVND (reference sequence). This CDR3 has 15 residues. Trimming at V came to 5 bases and at J to 0 bases, leaving 2 bases not matched to a gene. The CDR3 coding sequence is TGTGCCAGTAGTTGGACAGGGGCTAGCAATCAGCCCCAGCATTTT. It translates to CASSWTGASNQPQHF.

On this clone itself: Distinct nucleotide sequences in the sample also encode this CDR3. The gene calls are TRBV9 and TRBJ2-5; D is unclear. The germline V gene has CDR1 SGDLS and CDR2 YYNGEE. This CDR3 has 13 amino acids. Trimming left V 1 base short and J 5 bases short, with 9 bases between. DNA of the CDR3: TGTGCCAGCAGCGTATTGACGGGCGAGACCCAGTACTTC. This encodes CASSVLTGETQYF.

The V gene is TRBV28, the J gene TRBJ2-7; 8 bases match TRBD1. V shed 0 bases and J 4 bases; nucleotides not matched to a gene: 2. Germline V gene lookup returns CDR1 MDHEN and CDR2 SYDVKM. This CDR3 is built from 14 residues. The CDR3 region has the DNA TGTGCCAGCAGTTTATGGGACAGGGCTTACGAGCAGTACTTC. This sequence encodes CASSLWDRAYEQYF.

The chain employs TRBV6-8 and TRBJ2-1; perhaps D is TRBD1 or TRBD2 (5 bases each). Per germline, CDR1 MNHGY and CDR2 SAAAGT. V was pared by 6 bases and J by 0 bases, with 15 bases between. The CDR3 is made up of 16 amino acids. CDR3: CASRSTGTDSYNEQFF. DNA of the CDR3: TGTGCCAGCAGAAGTACGGGGACGGACTCCTACAATGAGCAGTTCTTC.

The V and J genes are TRBV19 and TRBJ2-1; 7 bases map to TRBD2. CDR3 size: 14 residues. Looked up from germline, CDR1 is LNHDA and CDR2 is SQIVND (reference sequence). V shed 4 bases, J shed 2 bases, and the junction held 2 bases outside the gene matches. CDR3 DNA sequence: TGTGCCAGTAGTAGCGGGGGTGCCTACAATGAGCAGTTCTTC. This encodes CASSSGGAYNEQFF.

The CDR3 DNA reads as TGTGCCAGTACCCCCAGGGGTGGAGCCGGGGAGCTGTTTTTT. Translation: CASTPRGGAGELFF. The chain carries TRBV19 and TRBJ2-2, with D perhaps matching TRBD1 (6 bases). CDR1 is LNHDA and CDR2 is SQIVND in the germline V gene (reference sequence). V was pared by 7 bases and J by 6 bases, with 15 bases between. The CDR3 runs to 14 residues.

The chain joins TRBV13 to TRBJ2-1; TRBD2 is a possible D gene (5 bases). The CDR3 consists of 12 residues. Germline V gene lookup returns CDR1 PRHDT and CDR2 FYEKMQ (reference sequence). V was shortened by 5 bases and J by 8 bases, with 10 bases between the two germline ends. The DNA for the CDR3 is TGTGCCAGCAGCCTGTCCGGGGATGAGCAGTTCTTC. Its protein product is CASSLSGDEQFF.

This sequence joins TRBV7-3 and TRBJ2-3, with D uncertain. Germline CDR1 and CDR2: SGHTA and FQGTGA. This CDR3 is built from 14 residues. Trimming left V 2 bases short and J 5 bases short, with 11 bases between. The CDR3 DNA sequence: TGTGCCAGCAGCTTAGGTCAGTCAGGAGATACGCAGTATTTT. Protein: CASSLGQSGDTQYF. Based on the CDR3 plus reference TRBV7-3 and TRBJ2-3, the full variable domain is GAGVSQTPSNKVTEKGKYVELRCDPISGHTALYWYRQSLGQGPEFLIYFQGTGAADDSGLPNDRFFAVRPEGSVSTLKIQRTERGDSAVYLCASSLGQSGDTQYFGPGTRLTVL.

This clone occurred once. The chain employs TRBV5-1 and TRBJ2-1, with D possibly being TRBD1 (6 bases). V lost 7 bases, J lost 8 bases, and 13 bases lay in between. The CDR3 contains 12 residues. The V gene's germline CDR1 is SGHRS and CDR2 YFSETQ. The CDR3 region has the DNA TGCGCCAGCGGGCAGGGGTTGGATGAGCAGTTCTTC. The encoded protein is CASGQGLDEQFF.

The chain joins TRBV5-1 to TRBJ2-5; 7 bases map to TRBD2. The CDR3 loop spans 15 amino acids. CDR1 SGHRS and CDR2 YFSETQ come from the germline V gene. V shed 4 bases and J 2 bases; nucleotides not matched to a gene: 8. This CDR3 reads CASSAQAGSQETQYF. The CDR3 DNA sequence: TGCGCCAGCAGCGCCCAAGCGGGATCGCAAGAGACCCAGTACTTC.

The rearrangement links TRBV6-1 to TRBJ1-2; D might be TRBD1 (6 bases). The V end lost 5 bases, the J end lost 9 bases, and 19 bases lay between the germline ends. The germline gives CDR1 MNHNS, CDR2 SASEGT. This CDR3 is 14 amino acids long. The CDR3 region has the DNA TGTGCCAGCAGTCACCTTGGGGGGGGCGCGAGCTACACCTTC. This sequence encodes CASSHLGGGASYTF.

The V and J genes are TRBV5-1 and TRBJ2-7; a weak D match, TRBD1 (5 bases). The V and J ends lost 0 bases and 0 bases respectively, with 13 bases between them. The CDR3 length is 16 residues. The germline V gene encodes CDR1 SGHRS and CDR2 YFSETQ. The CDR3 DNA reads TGCGCCAGCAGCTTGGAAGGGTGGGGCGGCTCCTACGAGCAGTACTTC. It yields the protein CASSLEGWGGSYEQYF.